Following are 10 T cell receptor gamma chains from one sample sequenced in a study of γδ T cells in repeated Plasmodium falciparum infection. TCRdb fed the multiplex PCR reads into CATT to redo clone calling. The sample shows approximately 26,000 gamma-chain clones, around 3% of them seen only once. Flow sorting of PBMC yielded separate Vgamma9/Vdelta2+ and Vdelta2-negative gammadelta T cell populations for bulk repertoire analysis. The sample consisted of gamma-delta T cells from blood. The receptors were sampled from a pool of human donors (malaria-infected and uninfected, not separated).

About this clone: The likely explanation is a read error, given a far larger clone one base away. The same CDR3 is also encoded by other DNA sequences in this sample. The chain employs TRGV2 and TRGJ1 or TRGJ2. TCRdb lists no J gene, so it was determined here by aligning the DNA to germline. Germline V gene lookup returns CDR1 EGSNGY and CDR2 YDSYNSKV. This CDR3 has 11 residues. Trimming cost V 10 bases and J 7 bases; bases outside gene matches: 10. The CDR3 DNA sequence: TGTGCCACGACCGGTTGCTATAAGAAACTCTTT. It codes for CATTGCYKKLF.

This clone showed up just a few times. The protein TCRdb lists belongs to a much larger clone and differs from this DNA's translation at residue 5, which points to a read error; the protein shown is made from the DNA. The chain joins TRGV4 to TRGJ1 or TRGJ2. TCRdb is silent on the J gene; assignment here came from matching the DNA to germline. Germline CDR1 and CDR2: EGSTGY and YDSYTSSV. This CDR3 has 13 residues. CDR3 nucleotides: TGTGCCACCTGGGGTGGGCTGCGTTATAAGAAACTCTTT. Encoded protein: CATWGGLRYKKLF.

This clone came up many times. TCRdb assigns this DNA the protein of a much larger clone, which departs from its translation at residue 10; this likely reflects a read error, and the protein shown comes from translating the DNA. The rearrangement links TRGV3 to TRGJP2. This CDR3 is 13 amino acids long. Germline-derived CDR1 and CDR2 are VTNTFY and YDVSTARD (reference sequence). CDR3 sequence reads: CATWDLIDWTKTF. CDR3 in DNA: TGTGCCACCTGGGACCTGATTGATTGGACCAAGACGTTT.

Concerning this clone: A far larger clone differs by one base, so this is likely a read error. Other nucleotide sequences from this sample produce the same CDR3. CDR3 sequence reads: CATWDGELYKKLF. The CDR3 DNA reads as TGTGCCACTTGGGATGGGGAACTTTATAAGAAACTCTTT. This rearrangement joins TRGV4 to TRGJ1 or TRGJ2. Here the J gene came from matching the DNA to germline, since TCRdb omits it. The CDR3 runs to 13 residues. Germline V gene sequence: CDR1 EGSTGY, CDR2 YDSYTSSV.

For this clone: TCRdb's protein, taken from a much larger clone, differs from this DNA's translation at residue 7, likely owing to a read error; the protein displayed comes from the DNA. This chain uses TRGV9 with TRGJP. The J gene, left out of TCRdb, was set here by checking the DNA against germline. The germline CDR1 and CDR2 sequences are GITISATS and ISYDGTV (reference sequence). This CDR3 has 17 residues. V shed 4 bases, J shed 5 bases, and the junction held 8 bases outside the gene matches. This CDR3 reads CALWDAGEELGKKIKVF. In DNA form, the CDR3 reads TGTGCCTTGTGGGACGCAGGAGAAGAGTTGGGCAAAAAAATCAAGGTATTT.

In regard to this clone: This could be a read error, since a much larger clone is one nucleotide away. The genes are TRGV9 and TRGJ1 or TRGJ2. In the absence of a J gene in TCRdb, the DNA was matched to germline to assign it here. Looked up from germline, CDR1 is GITISATS and CDR2 is ISYDGTV (reference sequence). This CDR3 has 11 residues. For the CDR3, the DNA is TGTGCCCTGTGGGAGGTGTGTGAGAAACTCTTT. This encodes CALWEVCEKLF.

This clone has a count of ten or more. This DNA's translation differs at residue 10 from TCRdb's protein, which comes from a much larger clone; a read error is likely, and the protein shown is translated from the DNA. The chain couples TRGV9 to TRGJ1 or TRGJ2. No J segment appears in TCRdb, so it was assigned here by matching the sequence to germline. The length of the CDR3 is 16 residues. The junction had 13 bases not matched to a gene; V was cut back by 0 bases and J by 5 bases. CDR1 is GITISATS, CDR2 ISYDGTV, per germline (reference sequence). The CDR3 bases are TGTGCCTTGTGGGAGGTGCACAATGGCAAAAATTATAAGAAACTCTTT. It encodes CALWEVHNGKNYKKLF.

Regarding this clone: This may be a read error: a much more frequent sequence differs by one nucleotide. The J gene is uncalled and the V gene is TRGV2. CDR1 EGSNGY and CDR2 YDSYNSKV come from the germline V gene. The CDR3 is made up of 16 amino acids. The CDR3 is CATWDGLEFLGYKRLF. Here the CDR3 DNA reads TGTGCCACCTGGGACGGGCTGGAGTTTTTGGGGTATAAGAGACTCTTT.

This clone was recorded at least ten times. The chain couples TRGV3 to TRGJ1 or TRGJ2. CDR1 is VTNTFY and CDR2 is YDVSTARD in the germline V gene (reference sequence). This CDR3 spans 13 amino acids. V lost 3 bases, J lost 11 bases, and 13 bases stayed unmatched. The DNA of the CDR3 is TGTGCCACCTGGGACGGGGGAGCAATAGAGAAACTCTTT. Its translation: CATWDGGAIEKLF.

On this clone itself: TCRdb pairs this DNA with a much larger clone's protein that differs at residue 12, likely a read error; the protein shown was translated from the DNA. The V gene is TRGV9, the J gene TRGJ1 or TRGJ2. Assignment of the J gene here rests on matching the DNA to germline, because TCRdb gives none. Germline CDR1 is GITISATS and CDR2 is ISYDGTV (reference sequence). CDR3 length: 15 amino acids. The CDR3 DNA reads as TGTGCCTTGTGGGAGGAATTTTCGAATTATTATGAGAAACTCTTT. Encoded protein: CALWEEFSNYYEKLF.